The 7 T cell receptor beta chains below all came from one sample that was sequenced in a study of control samples from healthy donors and cancer patients. Measured with immunoSEQ multiplex PCR; TCRdb has only the in-frame clones, and not every one. The profile covers roughly 130,000 clones, with roughly 91% appearing a single time and 1.5% to 2% taken by the ten largest. Sequencing was performed on PBMCs. Receptors were obtained from a man aged 50 to 60 with head and neck cancer.

CDR3 loop: CASSSQPGTGHPDEKLFF. The DNA for the CDR3 is TGTGCCAGCAGCTCACAACCAGGGACAGGGCATCCCGATGAAAAACTGTTTTTT. The gene calls are TRBV7-9 and TRBJ1-4; 9 bases agree with TRBD1. The CDR3 is 18 amino acids. CDR1 and CDR2 (germline): SEHNR, FQNEAQ (reference sequence). Losses at the gene ends were 4 bases for V and 6 bases for J; bases not matched to a gene: 15.

This rearrangement joins TRBV27 to TRBJ2-3, with D uncertain. The germline V gene encodes CDR1 MNHEY and CDR2 SMNVEV (reference sequence). There are 15 residues in the CDR3. V was pared by 5 bases and J by 3 bases, with 15 bases between. The CDR3 sequence: CASSRRVLRTDTQYF. DNA of the CDR3: TGTGCCAGCAGTAGAAGGGTTTTGAGGACAGATACGCAGTATTTT.

The gene calls are TRBV7-6 and TRBJ2-2; D may be TRBD2 (6 bases). The CDR3 extends over 16 amino acids. The germline V and J ends were trimmed by 7 bases and 3 bases, with 18 bases remaining between them. Germline loops: CDR1 SGHVS, CDR2 FNYEAQ. CDR3: CASTFRSGVDTGELFF. The CDR3 DNA reads as TGTGCCAGCACTTTTCGTTCGGGGGTGGACACCGGGGAGCTGTTTTTT.

This chain uses TRBV7-8 with TRBJ2-7; D perhaps matches TRBD2 (6 bases). The CDR3 extends over 13 amino acids. With 5 bases removed from V and 4 bases from J, the gap between germline ends came to 12 bases. CDR1 and CDR2 (germline): SGHVS, FQNEAQ. The DNA of the CDR3 is TGTGCCAGCAGCAGGAGGGACGGGTACGAGCAGTACTTC. Translating gives CASSRRDGYEQYF.

This chain joins TRBV28 and TRBJ2-7; D may correspond to TRBD1 or TRBD2 (5 bases each). Trimming removed 8 bases from V and 2 bases from J, with 13 bases in between. Germline V gene data show CDR1 as MDHEN and CDR2 as SYDVKM. The CDR3 consists of 13 residues. CDR3 sequence reads: CASCEGMAYEQYF. The CDR3 nucleotides are TGTGCCAGCTGTGAGGGGATGGCCTACGAGCAGTACTTC.

The gene calls are TRBV7-2 and TRBJ1-4; unclear D gene. The germline CDR1 and CDR2 sequences are SGHTA and FQGNSA. Trimming left V 2 bases short and J 6 bases short, with 4 bases between. The CDR3 loop spans 12 amino acids. The CDR3 reads CASSLSDEKLFF. For the CDR3, the DNA is TGTGCCAGCAGCTTATCAGATGAAAAACTGTTTTTT.

V usage is TRBV7-2 and J usage is TRBJ2-4, with a tentative D call TRBD1 (5 bases). Per the germline V gene, CDR1 is SGHTA and CDR2 is FQGNSA. Between the trimmed V and J ends, which lost 1 base and 7 bases, there was a span of 8 bases. The CDR3 consists of 13 residues. CDR3 sequence (DNA): TGTGCCAGCAGCTTAGAGAACAGGAACATTCAGTACTTC. Encoded protein: CASSLENRNIQYF. Full variable domain (rest looked up from reference TRBV7-2 and TRBJ2-4): GAGVSQSPSNKVTEKGKDVELRCDPISGHTALYWYRQSLGQGLEFLIYFQGNSAPDKSGLPSDRFSAERTGGSVSTLTIQRTQQEDSAVYLCASSLENRNIQYFGAGTRLSVL.